One sample yielded the 8 T cell receptor beta chains listed below, sequenced in a study of cytomegalovirus exposure and HLA in healthy donors. Researchers ran the PCR with 60 Vbeta and 13 Jbeta primers. TCRdb's copy holds only in-frame clones and misses some; the assay was immunoSEQ multiplex PCR. The table records 200,000 or so clones, approximately 82% of them present only once. The sequenced material came from PBMCs. The receptors derive from a man aged 18 to 29 in good health and CMV-seronegative.

The V call is TRBV4-1, the J call TRBJ1-4; a possible D gene is TRBD1 (5 bases). This CDR3 spans 17 amino acids. Germline V gives CDR1 MGHRA, CDR2 YSYEKL. V shed 2 bases and J shed 2 bases, with 15 bases lying between them. The CDR3 nucleotides read TGCGCCAGCAGCCAAAACCCCCTTGGGGGGACTAATGAAAAACTGTTTTTT. This sequence encodes CASSQNPLGGTNEKLFF.

This clone occurred once. This rearrangement joins TRBV4-1 to TRBJ2-3; the match to TRBD2 covers 7 bases. This CDR3 has 17 residues. Germline V CDR1 and CDR2: MGHRA, YSYEKL. The trim removed 0 bases at V and 0 bases at J, leaving 6 bases unmatched. The CDR3 DNA sequence: TGCGCCAGCAGCCAAGACCCGCCTAGCGGAAGCACAGATACGCAGTATTTT. It specifies CASSQDPPSGSTDTQYF.

This clone was detected a few times. The chain uses TRBV5-1 and TRBJ2-7, with 8 bases identical to TRBD1. The CDR3 is 13 residues long. The junction had 1 base not matched to a gene; V was cut back by 3 bases and J by 2 bases. Germline V gene sequence: CDR1 SGHRS, CDR2 YFSETQ. CDR3 sequence: CASSSTGAYEQYF. In DNA, the CDR3 is TGCGCCAGCAGCTCGACAGGGGCCTACGAGCAGTACTTC.

The rearrangement uses TRBV5-6 and TRBJ2-7, with 8 positions matching TRBD2. V lost 4 bases to trimming and J lost 4 bases; unmatched junction nucleotides: 7. Per germline, CDR1 SGHDT and CDR2 YYEEEE. The CDR3 is 14 amino acids. CDR3 DNA sequence: TGTGCCAGCAGCGGTACTAGCGGTCCATACGAGCAGTACTTC. Protein: CASSGTSGPYEQYF.

This chain connects TRBV5-1 to TRBJ2-5; D unresolved. V dropped 4 bases and J dropped 5 bases, with 18 bases sitting between them. There are 15 residues in the CDR3. CDR1 SGHRS and CDR2 YFSETQ come from the germline V gene. CDR3 region: CASSGPGQEEETQYF. Written as DNA, the CDR3 is TGCGCCAGCAGCGGCCCGGGTCAAGAGGAGGAGACCCAGTACTTC.

V gene TRBV19 combines with J gene TRBJ2-7; 9 bases are shared with TRBD1. Per germline, CDR1 LNHDA and CDR2 SQIVND (reference sequence). The CDR3 consists of 13 residues. The V gene end was trimmed by 7 bases and the J gene end by 2 bases; junction bases not matched to a gene: 3. CDR3 residues: CASTDRGTYEQYF. CDR3 DNA sequence: TGTGCCAGTACCGACAGGGGGACCTACGAGCAGTACTTC.

To note about this clone: Additional DNA sequences in this sample encode the identical CDR3. The chain has TRBV6-5 and TRBJ2-3; no clear D gene. This CDR3 contains 15 residues. CDR1 and CDR2 (germline): MNHEY, SVGAGI. V lost 0 bases, J lost 3 bases, and 10 bases lay in between. CDR3 bases: TGTGCCAGCAGTTACTCGAGAGGTAGTACAGATACGCAGTATTTT. Protein sequence: CASSYSRGSTDTQYF.

This chain links TRBV6-4 with TRBJ1-1; tentatively, D is TRBD1 (5 bases). This CDR3 has 12 residues. Per germline, CDR1 MRHNA and CDR2 SNTAGT. Trimming stripped 9 bases from V and 0 bases from J, with 8 bases between. CDR3 sequence: CARKTVNTEAFF. DNA for the CDR3: TGTGCCAGAAAGACAGTGAACACTGAAGCTTTCTTT.